The rows below give T cell receptor beta chains drawn from one sample of a study of blood T cell repertoires in COVID-19. Sequencing was performed with immunoSEQ multiplex PCR; in TCRdb, only in-frame clones are kept and a portion is missing. The sample has about 83,000 clones; around nine tenths are singletons. Sample: peripheral blood. Every receptor here comes from a man between 60 and 75 years old with acute or convalescent COVID-19. CDR3s include the opening cysteine and the closing phenylalanine or tryptophan. A row's size may be missing; if present it is once, few, many or a size class.

cdr3_aa: CASSSGTRPYNEQFF
clone_size: once
j_call: TRBJ2-1
v_call: TRBV28

cdr3_aa: CASSHAEGRGIYEQYF
clone_size: .
j_call: TRBJ2-7
v_call: TRBV13

cdr3_aa: CASSKTSGASTDTQYF
clone_size: .
j_call: TRBJ2-3
v_call: TRBV7-2

cdr3_aa: CASYQLIGELFF
clone_size: .
j_call: TRBJ2-2
v_call: TRBV6-5

cdr3_aa: CASRRDYRNQETQYF
clone_size: .
j_call: TRBJ2-5
v_call: TRBV2

cdr3_aa: CASSQDFGGISYNEQFF
clone_size: .
j_call: TRBJ2-1
v_call: TRBV4-2

cdr3_aa: CASSPLVAKNIQYF
clone_size: .
j_call: TRBJ2-4
v_call: TRBV2

cdr3_aa: CASSLAGGESTEAFF
clone_size: .
j_call: TRBJ1-1
v_call: TRBV5-1

cdr3_aa: CASSRPERGETQYF
clone_size: .
j_call: TRBJ2-5
v_call: TRBV11-2

cdr3_aa: CSASLPDQETQYF
clone_size: .
j_call: TRBJ2-5
v_call: TRBV20-1

cdr3_aa: CASRGLDRVEKLFF
clone_size: .
j_call: TRBJ1-4
v_call: TRBV10-2

cdr3_aa: CATNPGQGNQPQHF
clone_size: .
j_call: TRBJ1-5
v_call: TRBV24-1

cdr3_aa: CASSQDWGRSNQPQHF
clone_size: .
j_call: TRBJ1-5
v_call: TRBV4-2

cdr3_aa: CASSPFRDRGSYNEQFF
clone_size: .
j_call: TRBJ2-1
v_call: TRBV18

cdr3_aa: CATKAAGADTQYF
clone_size: .
j_call: TRBJ2-3
v_call: TRBV24-1

cdr3_aa: CASSQERGLGYTF
clone_size: .
j_call: TRBJ1-2
v_call: TRBV4-1

cdr3_aa: CASSTQGLGNEQYF
clone_size: .
j_call: TRBJ2-7
v_call: TRBV5-1

cdr3_aa: CASSLAEGASYNSPLHF
clone_size: .
j_call: TRBJ1-6
v_call: TRBV11-2

cdr3_aa: CAWDAGRLTYNEQFF
clone_size: .
j_call: TRBJ2-1
v_call: TRBV30

cdr3_aa: CASSYSRQAMNTEAFF
clone_size: .
j_call: TRBJ1-1
v_call: TRBV6-2/TRBV6-3

cdr3_aa: CASRIRTGGDTEAFF
clone_size: .
j_call: TRBJ1-1
v_call: TRBV19

cdr3_aa: CASRGQGSFSPLHF
clone_size: few
j_call: TRBJ1-6
v_call: TRBV2

cdr3_aa: CSVSPTSGGETQYF
clone_size: .
j_call: TRBJ2-5
v_call: TRBV29-1

cdr3_aa: CASSPQQAPLWANVLTF
clone_size: .
j_call: TRBJ2-6
v_call: TRBV18

cdr3_aa: CASSLGGQGYEQYF
clone_size: .
j_call: TRBJ2-7
v_call: TRBV28

cdr3_aa: CASSGDRGHEQYF
clone_size: .
j_call: TRBJ2-7
v_call: TRBV11-3

cdr3_aa: CASSRQGPVDTQYF
clone_size: .
j_call: TRBJ2-3
v_call: TRBV5-4

cdr3_aa: CASSLALAGGGYGYTF
clone_size: .
j_call: TRBJ1-2
v_call: TRBV7-8

cdr3_aa: CASSSLRLEDTQYF
clone_size: .
j_call: TRBJ2-3
v_call: TRBV7-8

cdr3_aa: CAWSAHRVRDYGYTF
clone_size: .
j_call: TRBJ1-2
v_call: TRBV30

cdr3_aa: CASREGPPNYGYTF
clone_size: .
j_call: TRBJ1-2
v_call: TRBV6-5

cdr3_aa: CASSRSGQASYGYTF
clone_size: .
j_call: TRBJ1-2
v_call: TRBV6-2/TRBV6-3

cdr3_aa: CASSLFTNTEAFF
clone_size: .
j_call: TRBJ1-1
v_call: TRBV7-6

cdr3_aa: CASSPTSGGHQQYF
clone_size: .
j_call: TRBJ2-7
v_call: TRBV11-3

cdr3_aa: CASSERGVYNSPLHF
clone_size: .
j_call: TRBJ1-6
v_call: TRBV2

cdr3_aa: CASSPPNRDGYTF
clone_size: .
j_call: TRBJ1-2
v_call: TRBV2

cdr3_aa: CASGYVGGTNYGYTF
clone_size: .
j_call: TRBJ1-2
v_call: TRBV12-5

cdr3_aa: CASSLEPLGEQYF
clone_size: once
j_call: TRBJ2-7
v_call: TRBV11-2

cdr3_aa: CASSPTRGLGTYNEQFF
clone_size: .
j_call: TRBJ2-1
v_call: TRBV7-2

cdr3_aa: CASSSGGDNQPQHF
clone_size: .
j_call: TRBJ1-5
v_call: TRBV5-4

cdr3_aa: CASSFGEHGYTF
clone_size: once
j_call: TRBJ1-2
v_call: TRBV12-3/TRBV12-4

cdr3_aa: CASSQDRGGSNYGYTF
clone_size: .
j_call: TRBJ1-2
v_call: TRBV4-3

cdr3_aa: CASNSPLLAKNIQYF
clone_size: .
j_call: TRBJ2-4
v_call: TRBV19

cdr3_aa: CASSQVAGANTGELFF
clone_size: .
j_call: TRBJ2-2
v_call: TRBV3-1/TRBV3-2

cdr3_aa: CASSQVGGNQPQHF
clone_size: .
j_call: TRBJ1-5
v_call: TRBV3-1/TRBV3-2